Listed below are T cell receptor beta chains from one sample, sequenced in a study of PD-L1 blockade in urothelial cancer. Sequencing used immunoSEQ multiplex PCR; TCRdb keeps in-frame clones, though not all of them. The sample records about 74,000 clones, 80% to 85% being singletons. Sample: PBMCs, taken around atezolizumab (anti-PD-L1) treatment. The receptors originated from a man aged 65 to 85 with urothelial cancer. The CDR3 runs from the conserved cysteine through the conserved F or W. Each record gives: clone size, D gene, V gene, J gene, CDR3 protein, CDR3 DNA. D genes are given only for firm matches. Not every row has a clone size; where given, it reads once, few, many or a size class.

-	TRBD2	TRBV7-9	TRBJ2-7	CASSSGGTSGITSYEQYF	TGTGCCAGCAGCTCCGGAGGGACTAGCGGGATTACGTCCTACGAGCAGTACTTC
-	-	TRBV5-6	TRBJ2-3	CASSLLGGGSDTQYF	TGTGCCAGCAGCTTGTTAGGGGGAGGGTCAGATACGCAGTATTTT
once	-	TRBV7-8	TRBJ2-1	CASSLDGAGEQFF	TGTGCCAGCAGCTTAGATGGGGCTGGTGAGCAGTTCTTC
-	-	TRBV15	TRBJ2-7	CATSREGGHAAYEQYF	TGTGCCACCAGCAGAGAGGGAGGACACGCAGCCTACGAGCAGTACTTC
-	-	TRBV27	TRBJ2-5	CASSFGTGARETQYF	TGTGCCAGCAGTTTTGGGACGGGAGCGAGGGAGACCCAGTACTTC
few	TRBD1	TRBV6-6	TRBJ2-2	CASTGTEHTGELFF	TGTGCCAGCACTGGGACAGAACATACCGGGGAGCTGTTTTTT
-	-	TRBV5-6	TRBJ2-7	CASSLLPTGLNYEQYF	TGTGCCAGCAGCTTGCTCCCCACGGGACTGAACTACGAGCAGTACTTC
-	TRBD2	TRBV18	TRBJ2-1	CASSRGLADEQFF	TGTGCCAGCTCACGCGGACTAGCAGATGAGCAGTTCTTC
-	TRBD1	TRBV7-2	TRBJ1-3	CASSLSSPGQGVGNTIYF	TGTGCCAGCAGCTTATCTTCGCCGGGACAGGGGGTTGGAAACACCATATATTTT
-	-	TRBV4-1	TRBJ2-2	CASSQESGLTGELFF	TGCGCCAGCAGCCAAGAGTCGGGACTGACCGGGGAGCTGTTTTTT
-	TRBD2	TRBV7-6	TRBJ2-1	CASSLESGLAGGGQFF	TGTGCCAGCAGCTTAGAATCAGGACTAGCGGGAGGAGGGCAGTTCTTC
-	-	TRBV7-3	TRBJ2-5	CASSFNRGAGTQYF	TGTGCCAGCAGCTTCAATCGGGGGGCTGGGACCCAGTACTTC
-	TRBD2	TRBV5-6	TRBJ2-5	CASSLFRLADQETQYF	TGTGCCAGCAGCTTGTTCCGGCTAGCGGACCAAGAGACCCAGTACTTC
-	TRBD2	TRBV28	TRBJ2-5	CASSSSLAGGRETQYF	TGTGCCAGCAGTTCCTCACTAGCGGGAGGACGGGAGACCCAGTACTTC
few	-	TRBV7-9	TRBJ2-7	CASSLIRPREGEQYF	TGTGCCAGCAGCTTGATTCGGCCGCGGGAAGGCGAGCAGTACTTC
-	-	TRBV5-4	TRBJ2-7	CASSFDSYEQYF	TGTGCCAGCAGCTTTGACAGCTACGAGCAGTACTTC
-	TRBD1	TRBV5-4	TRBJ2-7	CASSPWDRAAEQYF	TGTGCCAGCAGCCCCTGGGACAGGGCGGCCGAGCAGTACTTC
-	TRBD1	TRBV28	TRBJ1-1	CASTRDRVISEAFF	TGTGCCAGCACAAGGGACAGGGTTATTTCCGAAGCTTTCTTT
-	-	TRBV11-2	TRBJ2-6	CASSSTVGANVLTF	TGTGCCAGCAGCTCGACAGTAGGGGCCAACGTCCTGACTTTC
-	-	TRBV5-6	TRBJ1-3	CASSLLLRQFGLGNTIYF	TGTGCCAGCAGCTTGCTCCTCCGACAGTTTGGTCTGGGAAACACCATATATTTT
few	TRBD1	TRBV6-1	TRBJ1-2	CASLRGQTNYGYTF	TGTGCCAGCCTTAGGGGACAGACAAACTATGGCTACACCTTC
-	TRBD1	TRBV5-1	TRBJ2-7	CASSSGQGVVEQYF	TGCGCCAGCAGCTCGGGACAGGGCGTAGTCGAGCAGTACTTC
few	-	TRBV27	TRBJ1-2	CASRGSSNYGYTF	TGTGCCAGCAGGGGCAGTTCTAACTATGGCTACACCTTC
-	TRBD1	TRBV10-2	TRBJ2-7	CASSGQERYEQYF	TGCGCCAGCAGCGGACAGGAACGGTACGAGCAGTACTTC
few	TRBD2	TRBV28	TRBJ2-1	CASSLWGLAGAPNEQFF	TGTGCCAGCAGTTTATGGGGACTAGCGGGAGCCCCCAATGAGCAGTTCTTC
-	TRBD2	TRBV10-3	TRBJ2-2	CASLSGRGTGELFF	TGTGCCAGCCTTAGCGGGAGGGGCACCGGGGAGCTGTTTTTT
-	-	TRBV19	TRBJ1-5	CASSTQGLRQPQHF	TGTGCCAGTAGTACTCAGGGGCTGCGGCAGCCCCAGCATTTT
few	TRBD1	TRBV15	TRBJ1-5	CATSRGPGTGGGNQPQHF	TGTGCCACCAGCAGGGGCCCCGGGACAGGGGGCGGCAATCAGCCCCAGCATTTT
-	-	TRBV5-4	TRBJ2-1	CASSPPSGADGINEQFF	TGTGCCAGCAGCCCGCCCTCGGGTGCGGACGGGATCAATGAGCAGTTCTTC
-	TRBD1	TRBV5-4	TRBJ1-4	CASSLRTGGNEKLFF	TGTGCCAGCAGCCTTAGGACAGGGGGAAACGAAAAACTGTTTTTT
-	TRBD1	TRBV19	TRBJ1-5	CASSTDRGNQPQHF	TGTGCCAGTAGCACAGACAGGGGCAATCAGCCCCAGCATTTT
-	-	TRBV29-1	TRBJ1-1	CSVDKVRKNTEAFF	TGCAGCGTTGATAAGGTCAGGAAGAACACTGAAGCTTTCTTT
-	-	TRBV28	TRBJ2-7	CASSPRFQGAEQYF	TGTGCCAGCAGTCCGAGATTCCAGGGTGCCGAGCAGTACTTC
once	TRBD1	TRBV9	TRBJ2-5	CASSVEGTGLETQYF	TGTGCCAGCAGCGTAGAGGGGACAGGGTTGGAGACCCAGTACTTC
-	-	TRBV19	TRBJ2-7	CASSIGGGSPYEQYF	TGTGCCAGTAGTATAGGTGGCGGATCCCCCTACGAGCAGTACTTC
-	TRBD1	TRBV7-9	TRBJ2-3	CASSLWTGAVDTQYF	TGTGCCAGCAGCTTATGGACAGGGGCAGTAGATACGCAGTATTTT
-	-	TRBV6-1	TRBJ1-4	CASSDLQGGWGFIGKLFF	TGTGCCAGCAGTGATCTACAGGGAGGGTGGGGATTTATAGGAAAACTGTTTTTT
-	-	TRBV14	TRBJ1-2	CASSQRTYGYTF	TGTGCCAGCAGCCAAAGGACATATGGCTACACCTTC
-	TRBD1	TRBV28	TRBJ1-2	CAVRQGHGYTF	TGTGCGGTGAGACAGGGACATGGCTACACCTTC
-	-	TRBV9	TRBJ2-7	CASSVDSSYEQYF	TGTGCCAGCAGCGTAGATTCTTCCTACGAGCAGTACTTC
-	TRBD2	TRBV7-8	TRBJ2-1	CASSLVGGRGSYNEQFF	TGTGCCAGCAGCTTAGTGGGGGGGAGAGGGTCCTACAATGAGCAGTTCTTC
-	-	TRBV29-1	TRBJ1-1	CSVEVREGTEAFF	TGCAGCGTTGAGGTCAGGGAGGGTACTGAAGCTTTCTTT
few	-	TRBV2	TRBJ1-2	CASRAGNYGYTF	TGTGCCAGCAGGGCAGGGAACTATGGCTACACCTTC
few	TRBD2	TRBV2	TRBJ2-3	CASVASGIDTDTQYF	TGTGCCAGCGTGGCTAGCGGGATTGACACAGATACGCAGTATTTT
-	-	TRBV28	TRBJ1-2	CASSWDLKGANYGYTF	TGTGCCAGCAGCTGGGACTTAAAGGGAGCTAACTATGGCTACACCTTC
-	-	TRBV2	TRBJ2-5	CASNQETGRETQYF	TGTGCCAGCAATCAAGAAACGGGGAGGGAGACCCAGTACTTC
few	TRBD1	TRBV6-1	TRBJ1-2	CASRSDRGYGYTF	TGTGCCAGCAGATCCGACAGGGGCTATGGCTACACCTTC
-	TRBD2	TRBV27	TRBJ2-3	CASRLAGVNTDTQYF	TGTGCCAGCAGACTAGCGGGAGTCAACACAGATACGCAGTATTTT
-	TRBD2	TRBV11-2	TRBJ2-7	CASSLSRGLAGGRPYEQYF	TGTGCCAGCAGCTTATCGAGGGGACTAGCGGGAGGTAGGCCCTACGAGCAGTACTTC
few	TRBD1	TRBV5-1	TRBJ1-1	CASSLGGQATEAFF	TGCGCCAGCAGCTTGGGGGGACAGGCGACTGAAGCTTTCTTT
-	TRBD2	TRBV9	TRBJ2-2	CASTRTSGSTGELFF	TGTGCCAGCACCCGGACTAGCGGGAGTACCGGGGAGCTGTTTTTT
few	-	TRBV27	TRBJ1-1	CASSRTVNTEAFF	TGTGCCAGCAGCAGGACAGTTAACACTGAAGCTTTCTTT
-	TRBD2	TRBV28	TRBJ2-1	CASRRGLADNEQFF	TGTGCCAGCCGTCGGGGACTAGCGGACAATGAGCAGTTCTTC
-	TRBD2	TRBV10-1	TRBJ2-7	CASSEGTSGTRYEQYF	TGCGCCAGCAGTGAAGGGACTAGCGGGACCCGATACGAGCAGTACTTC
few	-	TRBV7-2	TRBJ2-3	CASSFWEQNTQYF	TGTGCCAGCAGCTTTTGGGAGCAAAATACGCAGTATTTT